The clone carrying this T cell receptor (beta chain) appeared a few times. These data come from a study of cytomegalovirus exposure and HLA in healthy donors. The germline gives CDR1 LGHNA, CDR2 YSLEER. Between the trimmed V and J ends, which lost 0 bases and 4 bases, there was a span of 6 bases. This CDR3 comprises 13 residues. Sampled while nominally healthy, donors likely had unrecorded immune exposures. PCR involved 60 Vbeta and 13 Jbeta primers. TCRdb keeps only in-frame clones here, not all; method: immunoSEQ multiplex PCR. The sample consists of about 180,000 clones, 82% of them appearing once. This chain links TRBV4-3 with TRBJ1-2; D gene unclear. This TCR was recovered from a woman in her fifties or sixties in good health and CMV-seronegative. What was sequenced was PBMCs. The CDR3 loop reads CASSQDGGYGYTF. The CDR3 nucleotides are TGCGCCAGCAGCCAAGATGGAGGCTATGGCTACACCTTC.